These 2 T cell receptor beta chains were sequenced from one sample in a study of T cell changes during pregnancy in multiple sclerosis. Data came from immunoSEQ multiplex PCR; TCRdb stores just in-frame clones and leaves some out. The sample contains tens of thousands of clones, 80% to 90% of which appear only once. The sample was peripheral blood, taken in the first trimester of pregnancy. These receptors originate from a female donor in good health, enrolled as a control in a pregnancy study.

The rearrangement links TRBV5-6 to TRBJ2-7; 12 bases agree with TRBD2. The CDR3 runs 15 residues. The V gene's germline CDR1 is SGHDT and CDR2 YYEEEE. With 6 bases clipped from V and 6 bases from J, the junction kept 10 bases outside the gene matches. CDR3 coding DNA: TGTGCCAGCAACCGACTAGCGGGAGCCCCCCTCGAGCAGTACTTC. It specifies CASNRLAGAPLEQYF.

V usage is TRBV9 and J usage is TRBJ2-7; TRBD1 matches at 9 bases. V lost 3 bases and J lost 5; bases outside the gene matches: 3. The germline gives CDR1 SGDLS, CDR2 YYNGEE. The CDR3 sequence is 13 residues long. CDR3 in DNA: TGTGCCAGCAGCGGCGGGACAGGGAACGAGCAGTACTTC. Residues: CASSGGTGNEQYF. The whole variable domain, filled in from reference TRBV9 and TRBJ2-7, reads DSGVTQTPKHLITATGQRVTLRCSPRSGDLSVYWYQQSLDQGLQFLIQYYNGEERAKGNILERFSAQQFPDLHSELNLSSLELGDSALYFCASSGGTGNEQYFGPGTRLTVT.